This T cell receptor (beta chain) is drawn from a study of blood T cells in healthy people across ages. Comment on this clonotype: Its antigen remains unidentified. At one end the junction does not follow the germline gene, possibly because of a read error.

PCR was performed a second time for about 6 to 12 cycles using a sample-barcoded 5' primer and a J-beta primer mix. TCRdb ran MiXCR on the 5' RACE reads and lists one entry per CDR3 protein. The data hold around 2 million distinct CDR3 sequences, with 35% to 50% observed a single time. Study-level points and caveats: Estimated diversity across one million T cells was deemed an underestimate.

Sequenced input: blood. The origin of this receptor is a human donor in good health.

CDR3 DNA sequence: TGTGCCAGCACAGGGGGCTTAAATTCGCCCCTCCACTTT. Encoded protein: CASTGGLNSPLHF. This chain connects TRBV10-3 to TRBJ1-6; 9 nucleotides agree with TRBD1. This CDR3 comprises 13 residues. Germline V gives CDR1 ENHRY, CDR2 SYGVKD.